The 11 T cell receptor beta chains given below trace back to one sample, sequenced in a study of read filtering for tumor transcriptome and immune sequencing. Molecular barcoded adaptors covering alpha/delta and beta/gamma chains were used on roughly 400 ng RNA. TCRdb independently ran MiXCR on the reads; one entry per CDR3 protein. This table holds about 58,000 distinct CDR3 sequences, approximately 13% found once. The sample taken for sequencing was a population of CD138-negative cells sorted from bone marrow. The receptor set was obtained from a donor aged 40 or over with multiple myeloma.

For this clonotype: This may come from a read error, since a much larger clone is one base off. This chain connects TRBV14 to TRBJ2-5; D remains unclear. The germline CDR1 and CDR2 sequences are SGHDN and FVKESK. CDR3 length: 14 residues. Deletions cut 4 bases from V and 4 bases from J, with 13 bases between. In nucleotides, the CDR3 is TGTGCCAGCAGCCTGAGCCCGGAGAGAGAGACCCAGTACTTC. This gives the protein CASSLSPERETQYF.

About this clonotype: Given a much more abundant clone one base away, this may be a read error. The chain uses TRBV5-1 and TRBJ2-6; D possibly corresponds to TRBD1 (5 bases). The germline V gene has CDR1 SGHRS and CDR2 YFSETQ. This CDR3 is built from 16 residues. As DNA, the CDR3 is TGCGCCAGCAGCTTGACACAGGTGGCTGGGGTCAACGTCCTGACTTTC. Residues: CASSLTQVAGVNVLTF.

This clonotype was observed many times. The V gene is TRBV12-3 or TRBV12-4, the J gene TRBJ1-1; 9 bases are a match to TRBD1. The ends lost 6 bases at V and 5 bases at J; junction bases unmatched: 10. The CDR3 consists of 15 residues. CDR3 nucleotides: TGTGCCAGCAGCCCCCCGGACAGGGGAAATACTGAAGCTTTCTTT. The encoded protein is CASSPPDRGNTEAFF.

V is TRBV7-9 and J is TRBJ2-7; 11 bases are a match to TRBD2. Germline V gives CDR1 SEHNR, CDR2 FQNEAQ (reference sequence). Trimming took 5 bases from V and 2 from J; bases not matched to a gene: 5. The CDR3 is 15 amino acids. The CDR3 protein is CASSIGTSGTYEQYF. CDR3 nucleotides: TGTGCCAGCAGCATCGGGACTAGCGGCACCTACGAGCAGTACTTC.

This clonotype was recorded at least ten times. The gene calls are TRBV18 and TRBJ2-7, with 9 bases identical to TRBD1. V shed 2 bases, J shed 7 bases, and the junction held 12 bases outside the gene matches. The germline V gene has CDR1 KGHSH and CDR2 LQKENI. The CDR3 is 16 residues long. CDR3 nucleotides: TGTGCCAGCTCACCAACCCTAGGGACAGGGTTGAGGGAGCAGTACTTC. Translation gives CASSPTLGTGLREQYF. Supplemented by reference TRBV18 and TRBJ2-7, the full variable domain reads NAGVMQNPRHLVRRRGQEARLRCSPMKGHSHVYWYRQLPEEGLKFMVYLQKENIIDESGMPKERFSAEFPKEGPSILRIQQVVRGDSAAYFCASSPTLGTGLREQYFGPGTRLTVT.

Many counts were recorded for this clonotype. V gene TRBV20-1 combines with J gene TRBJ2-7; a possible D gene is TRBD1 (6 bases). The germline V gene has CDR1 DFQATT and CDR2 SNEGSKA (reference sequence). The CDR3 covers 15 residues. The V end was cut by 3 bases, the J end by 1 base, with 16 bases between. The CDR3 sequence: CSARKITGLSYEQYF. The CDR3 nucleotides read TGCAGTGCTAGGAAAATTACAGGGTTATCCTACGAGCAGTACTTC.

This clonotype was detected ten times or more. The chain carries TRBV14 and TRBJ2-4; possibly TRBD2 for D (5 bases). The CDR3 loop spans 16 amino acids. The germline V and J ends were trimmed by 1 base and 0 bases, with 10 bases remaining between them. The germline V gene encodes CDR1 SGHDN and CDR2 FVKESK. The CDR3 protein is CASSQGGFLAKNIQYF. The CDR3 DNA follows: TGTGCCAGCAGCCAAGGCGGGTTCTTAGCCAAAAACATTCAGTACTTC.

A remark on this clonotype: A much larger clone lies one base from this, so it may be a read error. The genes are TRBV6-5 and TRBJ2-1; 9 nucleotides match TRBD2. The CDR3 sequence is 15 residues long. The V and J ends lost 8 bases and 6 bases, in that order; junction bases with no gene match: 11. The germline V gene encodes CDR1 MNHEY and CDR2 SVGAGI. CDR3 sequence: CASSLGRGGFNEQFF. The DNA of the CDR3 is TGTGCCAGCTCCTTAGGGCGGGGGGGTTTCAATGAGCAGTTCTTC.

There are a few counts of this clonotype. The chain is built from TRBV5-6 and TRBJ2-1; D ambiguous. CDR3 length equals 12 residues. Trimming pared 4 bases from V and 9 bases from J, leaving 11 bases between. Germline loops: CDR1 SGHDT, CDR2 YYEEEE. CDR3 sequence reads: CASSESGIEQFF. CDR3 DNA: TGTGCCAGCAGCGAGAGTGGCATTGAGCAGTTCTTC.

V is TRBV7-2 and J is TRBJ2-3; D remains ambiguous. The germline gives CDR1 SGHTA, CDR2 FQGNSA. CDR3 length: 13 amino acids. V dropped 5 bases and J dropped 6 bases, with 12 bases sitting between them. CDR3 coding DNA: TGTGCCAGCAGCCATCGTCGCCCGGATACGCAGTATTTT. Protein sequence: CASSHRRPDTQYF. The whole variable domain, filled in from reference TRBV7-2 and TRBJ2-3, reads GAGVSQSPSNKVTEKGKDVELRCDPISGHTALYWYRQSLGQGLEFLIYFQGNSAPDKSGLPSDRFSAERTGGSVSTLTIQRTQQEDSAVYLCASSHRRPDTQYFGPGTRLTVL.

This clonotype was found many times. The genes are TRBV6-2 or TRBV6-3 and TRBJ2-5; no firm D call. The germline V gene encodes CDR1 MNHEY and CDR2 SVGEGT. The V end lost 10 bases, the J end lost 8 bases, and 20 bases lay between the germline ends. This CDR3 comprises 13 residues. In nucleotides, the CDR3 is TGTGCCAACTCAAGACGAGATGGTAGTACCCAGTACTTC. This translates into CANSRRDGSTQYF.